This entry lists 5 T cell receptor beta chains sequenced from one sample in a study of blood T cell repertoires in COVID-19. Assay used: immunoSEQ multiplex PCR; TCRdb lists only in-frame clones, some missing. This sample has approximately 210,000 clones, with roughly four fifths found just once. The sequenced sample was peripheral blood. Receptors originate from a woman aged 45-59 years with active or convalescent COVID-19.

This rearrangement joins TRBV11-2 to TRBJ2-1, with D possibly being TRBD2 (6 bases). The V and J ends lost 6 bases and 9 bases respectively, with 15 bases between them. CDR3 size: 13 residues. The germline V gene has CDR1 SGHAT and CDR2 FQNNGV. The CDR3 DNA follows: TGTGCCAGCAGACTAGTGACTAGAAGTGAGCAGTTCTTC. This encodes CASRLVTRSEQFF.

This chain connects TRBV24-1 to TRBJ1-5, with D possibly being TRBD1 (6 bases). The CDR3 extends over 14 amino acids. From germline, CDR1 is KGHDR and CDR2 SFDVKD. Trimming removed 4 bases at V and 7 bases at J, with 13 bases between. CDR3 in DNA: TGTGCCACCAGTGACCCCACAGGGCCGCAGCCCCAGCATTTT. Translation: CATSDPTGPQPQHF.

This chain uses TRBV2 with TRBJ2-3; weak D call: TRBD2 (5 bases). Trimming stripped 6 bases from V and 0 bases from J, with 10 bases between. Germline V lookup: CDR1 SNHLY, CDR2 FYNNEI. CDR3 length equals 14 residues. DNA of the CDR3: TGTGCCAGCAGCCTAGCCGCTAGCACAGATACGCAGTATTTT. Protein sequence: CASSLAASTDTQYF.

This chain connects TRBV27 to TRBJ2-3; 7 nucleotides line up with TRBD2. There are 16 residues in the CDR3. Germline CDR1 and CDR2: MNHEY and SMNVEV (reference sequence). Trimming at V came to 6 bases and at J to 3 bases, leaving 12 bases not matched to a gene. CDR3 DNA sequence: TGTGCCAGCAGCTCCCCTGGCAGCGGGAAGACAGATACGCAGTATTTT. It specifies CASSSPGSGKTDTQYF.

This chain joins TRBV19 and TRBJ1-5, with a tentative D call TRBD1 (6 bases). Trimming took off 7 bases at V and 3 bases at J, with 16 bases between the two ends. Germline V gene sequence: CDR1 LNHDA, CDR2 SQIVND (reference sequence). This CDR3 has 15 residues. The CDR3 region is CASKLFGQFNQPQHF. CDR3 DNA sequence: TGTGCCAGTAAACTATTCGGACAGTTCAATCAGCCCCAGCATTTT.